This TCR beta chain was recorded in a study of PD-1 blockade in mismatch repair-deficient tumors. Findings and caveats of the study: Rapid post-treatment expansion, then contraction, generally preceding radiologic response, marked tumor-resident clones.

Sequencing used immunoSEQ multiplex PCR; TCRdb keeps in-frame clones, though not all of them. The sample carries 40,000 to 60,000 clones, more than 65% recorded once. The CDR3 length is 15 residues. Germline-derived CDR1 and CDR2 are SGHTA and FQGTGA. V dropped 5 bases and J dropped 4; count of bases not matched to a gene: 8. With regard to this clone: Its antigen is undetermined.

PCR or immunohistochemistry showed mismatch repair deficiency in every enrolled patient. Sequencing used PBMCs, obtained before pembrolizumab treatment. This chain links TRBV7-3 with TRBJ1-1; 9 nucleotides match TRBD1. The receptor was derived from an adult with mismatch repair-deficient cancer. CDR3 protein: CASSPAPTGGTEAFF. The CDR3 DNA reads as TGTGCCAGCAGCCCCGCCCCGACAGGGGGCACTGAAGCTTTCTTT.